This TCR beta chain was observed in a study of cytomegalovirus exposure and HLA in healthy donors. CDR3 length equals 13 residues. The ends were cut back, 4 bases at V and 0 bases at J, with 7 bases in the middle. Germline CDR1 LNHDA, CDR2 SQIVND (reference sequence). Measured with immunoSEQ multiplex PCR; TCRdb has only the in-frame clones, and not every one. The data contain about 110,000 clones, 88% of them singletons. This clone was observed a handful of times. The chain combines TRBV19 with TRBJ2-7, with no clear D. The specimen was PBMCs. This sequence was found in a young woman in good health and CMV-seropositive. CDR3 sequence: CASSNFGSYEQYF. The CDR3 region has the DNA TGTGCCAGTAGTAACTTCGGCTCCTACGAGCAGTACTTC.